This record concerns one TCR beta chain sequence. CDR1 and CDR2 from the germline V gene are SGDLS and YYNGEE. V lost 0 bases and J lost 6, with 9 bases in between. CDR3 length equals 14 residues. The method was immunoSEQ multiplex PCR; TCRdb's version includes in-frame clones alone and lacks a portion of them. The sample yields fewer than 500,000 clones, approximately 90% seen once. The record originates from a study of blood T cell repertoires in COVID-19. The overall study: Acute and convalescent COVID-19 specimens originated in the United States, Italy and Spain.

The source is a woman in her thirties with active or convalescent COVID-19. The rearrangement links TRBV9 to TRBJ1-4; TRBD1 might be the D (6 bases). Sequencing input: peripheral blood. The DNA of the CDR3 is TGTGCCAGCAGCGTAGCCAGGGGCGATGAAAAACTGTTTTTT. This sequence encodes CASSVARGDEKLFF.